This entry describes one T cell receptor (beta chain). The data were obtained in a study of blood T cell repertoires in COVID-19. Across the whole study: COVID-19 samples collected from the United States, Italy and Spain covered acute and convalescent phases. T cells, B-cell-depleted T cells, or PBMCs supplied cDNA or gDNA.

Per the study methods: Amplification with reference gene primers provided the estimates of nucleated cell counts. Profiled with immunoSEQ multiplex PCR; TCRdb holds only in-frame clones, not every one. From that table come the V and J calls and clone size; the DNA was used to work out D and trimming. The data show 88,000 or so clones, with around 88% seen just once and approximately 7.2% held by the top ten. The origin of this receptor is a man in his 60s with acute or convalescent COVID-19. The sequenced material came from peripheral blood.

The CDR3 here is CATKTGTEEKLFF. In DNA form, the CDR3 reads TGTGCCACTAAGACCGGGACAGAGGAAAAACTGTTTTTT. J is TRBJ1-4 and V is TRBV6-5; TRBD1 matches at 7 bases. Germline V gene lookup returns CDR1 MNHEY and CDR2 SVGAGI. J lost 8 bases, V lost 10 bases, and 10 bases had no gene match. This CDR3 contains 13 residues.